The clone carrying this T cell receptor (beta chain) appeared a few times. Antigen unknown. A library of TCRbeta sequences, prepared with unique molecular identifiers, was generated. TCRdb processed the PCR reads anew with MiXCR; each CDR3 protein has one entry. The profile covers 670,000 or so distinct CDR3 sequences, with roughly 13% appearing a single time and 0.79% taken by the ten largest. The data stem from a study of T-cell reconstitution after alpha-beta-depleted transplantation in children. Overall study results and limits: There were some patients whose high TCRbeta diversity at day 60 came from surviving recipient T cells and thymic progenitors. Reported findings indicate that, about two months after transplant, alpha-beta T cells came from several hundred expanded clones, which were derived from non-depleted graft cells.

The germline V gene has CDR1 MNHNS and CDR2 SASEGT. The CDR3 contains 17 residues. V was clipped by 6 bases and J by 4 bases; unmatched bases: 13. The V call is TRBV6-1, the J call TRBJ2-5; 11 positions match TRBD2. The sequence derives from a girl aged 2 to 10 with congenital amegakaryocytic thrombocytopenia, due to receive a stem cell transplant. Material: PBMCs, obtained before TCRalphabeta/CD19-depleted stem cell transplant. The CDR3 DNA reads as TGTGCCAGCAGCCAAGGGGTAGCGGGAGGGCAGAGAGAGACCCAGTACTTC. Its translation: CASSQGVAGGQRETQYF.